The present T cell receptor (beta chain) was sequenced within a study of T-cell reconstitution after alpha-beta-depleted transplantation in children (dated by TCRdb to 2016 to 2017). In terms of the full investigation: The study quantitatively tracked T-cell immune reconstitution after TCRalphabeta/CD19-depleted allogeneic hematopoietic cell transplantation in children using TCR repertoire profiling. The paper as a whole reports these results and caveats: In some patients, the high TCRbeta diversity seen at day 60 was put down to recipient T cells and intrathymic progenitors that had survived conditioning. Hyperexpanded clone frequencies declined over subsequent months; after one year, T-cell counts and TCRbeta diversity were mostly attributed to newly produced T cells. The apparently early recovery of alphabetaT-cell counts about two months after transplant reportedly depended on only several hundred rapidly expanded clones that came from non-depleted graft cells.

Interpreted using the paper, the treatment or condition label stands for: allogeneic hematopoietic cell transplantation with graft depleted of TCRalphabeta T cells and CD19 B cells. The transplant recipients were children given TCRalphabeta/CD19-depleted allogeneic hematopoietic cell grafts. The CDR3 runs 17 amino acids, cysteine and phenylalanine included. Left in the record is the CDR3 DNA by itself, 51 bases read in frame from the first base. Sequences LGHNA (CDR1) and YNFKEQ (CDR2) are obtained from the germline V gene. V is reduced by 0 bases and J by 2 bases, leaving a spacing of 17 bases between them. Receptor libraries were prepared by PCR. Instrument used: Illumina HiSeq 2500. TCR library preparation used molecular barcoding, with unique molecular identifiers applied to normalize quantification of the TCRbeta repertoire. TCRdb trimmed the raw reads at Q25, called clones with MiXCR and kept productive beta chains. Rows are combined by CDR3 protein, so each entry shows the most common genes and DNA. The sample has just over 950,000 distinct CDR3 sequences on record, less than 30% of them singletons. The ten largest make up roughly 28% of the sample.

This clonotype was detected ten times or more. Its target antigen remains unknown. Base qualities are missing; no much larger clone stands one base away. The receptor's source is a boy under three years old who had a stem cell transplant for SCID, so the T cells may come from the graft donor. The sample here was PBMCs, mostly from graft donor cells, taken 360 days after TCRalphabeta/CD19-depleted stem cell transplant. The V and J genes are TRBV4-2 and TRBJ2-7; the D gene is perhaps TRBD2, on 6 matching bases. The CDR3 protein is CASSQDEGLSGAYEQYF. The sequenced DNA: TGTGCCAGCAGCCAAGATGAGGGGTTATCGGGGGCCTACGAGCAGTACTTC.